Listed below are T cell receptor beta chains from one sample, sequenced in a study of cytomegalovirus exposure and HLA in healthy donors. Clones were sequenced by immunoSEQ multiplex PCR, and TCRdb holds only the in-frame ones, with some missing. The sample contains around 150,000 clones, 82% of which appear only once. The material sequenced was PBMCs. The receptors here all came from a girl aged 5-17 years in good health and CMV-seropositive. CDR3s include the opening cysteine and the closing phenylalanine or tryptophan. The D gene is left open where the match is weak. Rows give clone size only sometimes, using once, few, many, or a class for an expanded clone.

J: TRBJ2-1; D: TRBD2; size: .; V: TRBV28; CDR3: CASSFAGANNEQFF; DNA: TGTGCCAGCAGTTTCGCGGGAGCAAACAATGAGCAGTTCTTC
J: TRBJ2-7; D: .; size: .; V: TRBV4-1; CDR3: CASSQDRNTAYEQYF; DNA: TGCGCCAGCAGCCAAGATCGGAACACAGCCTACGAGCAGTACTTC
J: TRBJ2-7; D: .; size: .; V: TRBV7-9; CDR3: CASLQENSYEQYF; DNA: TGTGCCAGCCTACAGGAGAACTCCTACGAGCAGTACTTC
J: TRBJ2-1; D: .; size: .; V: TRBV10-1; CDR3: CASSEVGGNEQFF; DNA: TGCGCCAGCAGTGAGGTAGGGGGCAATGAGCAGTTCTTC
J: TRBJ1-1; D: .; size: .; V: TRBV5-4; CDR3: CASSLRGNTEAFF; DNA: TGTGCCAGCAGTTTGAGGGGGAACACTGAAGCTTTCTTT
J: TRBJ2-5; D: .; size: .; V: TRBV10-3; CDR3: CAISNRGGEGETQYF; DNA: TGTGCCATCAGTAACAGGGGGGGAGAAGGAGAGACCCAGTACTTC
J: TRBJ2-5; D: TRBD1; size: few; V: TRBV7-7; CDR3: CASSAQGVQETQYF; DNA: TGTGCTAGCAGCGCTCAGGGGGTCCAAGAGACCCAGTACTTC
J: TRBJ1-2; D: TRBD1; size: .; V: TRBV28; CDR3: CASSPPTGVGGYTF; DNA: TGTGCCAGCAGCCCACCTACAGGGGTAGGCGGCTACACCTTC
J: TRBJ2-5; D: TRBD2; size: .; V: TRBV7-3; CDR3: CASSFSREGRETQYF; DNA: TGTGCCAGCAGCTTTTCGAGGGAGGGGAGGGAGACCCAGTACTTC
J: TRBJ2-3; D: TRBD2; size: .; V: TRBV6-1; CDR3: CASSELAGVPDTQYF; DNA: TGTGCCAGCAGTGAACTAGCGGGAGTCCCAGATACGCAGTATTTT
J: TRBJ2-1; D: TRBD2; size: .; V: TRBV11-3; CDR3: CASSLVSSGGRNEQFF; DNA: TGTGCCAGCAGCTTAGTATCTAGCGGGGGGCGAAATGAGCAGTTCTTC
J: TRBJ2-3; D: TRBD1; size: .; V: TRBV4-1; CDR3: CASSSWTGSLADTQYF; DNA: TGCGCCAGCAGCTCGTGGACAGGGTCTCTCGCAGATACGCAGTATTTT
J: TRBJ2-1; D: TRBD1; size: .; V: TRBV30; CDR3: CAWSWTGGFDEQFF; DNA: TGTGCCTGGAGTTGGACAGGGGGCTTCGATGAGCAGTTCTTC
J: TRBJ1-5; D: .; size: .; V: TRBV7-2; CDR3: CASSLSNSNQPQHF; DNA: TGTGCCAGCAGCTTGAGTAATAGCAATCAGCCCCAGCATTTT
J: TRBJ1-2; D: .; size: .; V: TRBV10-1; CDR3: CASSQDGLGGYTF; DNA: TGCGCCAGCAGCCAGGATGGATTGGGTGGCTACACCTTC
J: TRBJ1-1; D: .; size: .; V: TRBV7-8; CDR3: CASSLVQGNTEAFF; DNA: TGTGCCAGCAGCTTAGTTCAGGGGAACACTGAAGCTTTCTTT
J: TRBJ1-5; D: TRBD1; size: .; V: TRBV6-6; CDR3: CASNVQGDSNQPQHF; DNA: TGTGCCAGCAATGTACAGGGGGATAGCAATCAGCCCCAGCATTTT
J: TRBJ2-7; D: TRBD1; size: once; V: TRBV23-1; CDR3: CASSLGGTGPFEQYF; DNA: TGCGCCAGCAGTCTGGGAGGGACAGGGCCGTTCGAGCAGTACTTC
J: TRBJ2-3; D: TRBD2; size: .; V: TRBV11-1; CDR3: CASSQGSGRAADPYF; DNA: TGTGCCAGCAGCCAAGGGAGCGGGAGGGCCGCAGACCCGTATTTT
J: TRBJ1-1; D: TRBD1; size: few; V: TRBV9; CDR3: CASSVQTGDTEAFF; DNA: TGTGCCAGCAGCGTACAGACAGGGGACACTGAAGCTTTCTTT
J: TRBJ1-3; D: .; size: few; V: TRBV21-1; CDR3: CASDRDIVTGNTIYF; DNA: TGTGCCAGCGACCGGGACATAGTCACTGGAAACACCATATATTTT
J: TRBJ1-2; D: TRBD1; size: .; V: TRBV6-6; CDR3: CASIGQGARYGYTF; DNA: TGTGCCAGCATAGGACAGGGGGCGCGCTATGGCTACACCTTC
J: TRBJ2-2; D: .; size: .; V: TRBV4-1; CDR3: CASSPQGLTNTGELFF; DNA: TGCGCCAGCAGCCCGCAGGGGCTAACGAACACCGGGGAGCTGTTTTTT
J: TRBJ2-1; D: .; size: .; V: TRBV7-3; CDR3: CASSLMGDEQFF; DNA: TGTGCCAGCAGCTTAATGGGCGATGAGCAGTTCTTC
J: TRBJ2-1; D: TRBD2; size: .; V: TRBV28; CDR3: CASSLGGGMIVHEQFF; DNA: TGTGCCAGCAGCCTCGGGGGGGGAATGATTGTGCATGAGCAGTTCTTC
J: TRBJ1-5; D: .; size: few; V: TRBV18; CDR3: CASSPRADSNQPQHF; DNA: TGTGCCAGCTCACCACGGGCAGATAGCAATCAGCCCCAGCATTTT
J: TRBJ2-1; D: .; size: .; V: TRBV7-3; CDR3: CASSLSSGAGADEQFF; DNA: TGTGCCAGCAGCTTATCGTCTGGGGCAGGGGCGGATGAGCAGTTCTTC
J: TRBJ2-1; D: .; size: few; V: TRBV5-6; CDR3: CASSLLLGLTYNEQFF; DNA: TGTGCCAGCAGCTTGCTCCTGGGGCTAACCTACAATGAGCAGTTCTTC